These 3 T cell receptor beta chains share one sample of origin, sequenced in a study of T cell repertoires in cytomegalovirus infection. Antigens of these TCRs are unknown. TCRdb used MiXCR to reprocess the reads, holding one entry per CDR3 protein. The sample lists some 320,000 distinct CDR3 sequences, 25% to 35% seen once, with 15% to 25% in the top ten. This specimen was cultured PBMCs, taken from culture after CMV antigen stimulation. These receptors were taken from a human donor in good health (CMV status not recorded). Some clones in this sample may be carry-over from other donors' samples.

The chain carries TRBV11-2 and TRBJ2-3; TRBD2 might be the D (5 bases). This CDR3 comprises 13 residues. Trimming took 5 bases from V and 7 from J, leaving 13 bases between them. Germline assignment: CDR1 SGHAT and CDR2 FQNNGV. This CDR3 reads CASSLEPGNTQYF. DNA for the CDR3: TGTGCCAGCAGCCTCGAGCCGGGGAATACGCAGTATTTT.

There are many counts of this clonotype. The rearrangement links TRBV7-2 to TRBJ1-1; D gene ambiguous. Trimming removed 1 base from V and 1 base from J, with 10 bases in between. The V gene's germline CDR1 is SGHTA and CDR2 FQGNSA. This CDR3 region has 15 residues. CDR3 protein: CASSLGRASNTEAFF. CDR3 DNA sequence: TGTGCCAGCAGCTTAGGGAGGGCTTCGAACACTGAAGCTTTCTTT.

The chain couples TRBV7-4 to TRBJ2-7, with 9 bases aligning to TRBD2. Germline V gene lookup returns CDR1 SGHVT and CDR2 SQSDAQ. V was pared by 3 bases and J by 4 bases, with 10 bases of the junction left unmatched. This CDR3 has 16 residues. Here the CDR3 reads CASSLGSGGLQYEQYF. The CDR3 coding sequence is TGTGCCAGCAGCTTGGGCAGCGGGGGGCTACAATACGAGCAGTACTTC. The full variable domain, in which reference TRBV7-4 and TRBJ2-7 provide the parts outside the CDR3, is GAGVSQSPRYKVAKRGRDVALRCDSISGHVTLYWYRQTLGQGSEVLTYSQSDAQRDKSGRPSGRFSAERPERSVSTLKIQRTEQGDSAVYLCASSLGSGGLQYEQYFGPGTRLTVT.